The 11 T cell receptor beta chains below come from one sample, sequenced in a study of shared clonotypes between healthy human individuals. Cells designated naive CD8 were CD45RO-negative and were positively selected for CCR7, with terminally differentiated effector memory CD45RA+ cells excluded. Assay: immunoSEQ multiplex PCR; the TCRdb copy retains only in-frame clones and omits some. The sample carries some 2 million clones, around 96% recorded once. The sequencing sample was made of naive CD8+ T cells sorted from blood. The source of these receptors is a man between 18 and 35 years old in good health.

DNA for the CDR3: TGTGCCAGTAGTCTATCGAACTCCTACAATGAGCAGTTCTTC. Residues: CASSLSNSYNEQFF. The rearrangement links TRBV19 to TRBJ2-1; D is unresolved. The CDR3 length is 14 residues. The germline V and J ends were trimmed by 5 bases and 0 bases, with 8 bases remaining between them. Germline V gives CDR1 LNHDA, CDR2 SQIVND (reference sequence).

The chain has TRBV28 and TRBJ2-7; TRBD1 agrees at 11 bases. V gave up 4 bases and J gave up 2 bases; unmatched junction bases: 10. Germline V gene sequence: CDR1 MDHEN, CDR2 SYDVKM. The CDR3 covers 17 residues. This CDR3 reads CASSSSVGTGGPYEQYF. DNA for the CDR3: TGTGCCAGCAGTTCCAGCGTAGGGACAGGGGGACCCTACGAGCAGTACTTC.

CDR3 residues: CASSPDWYNSPLHF. The CDR3 DNA is TGTGCCAGCAGTCCGGACTGGTATAATTCACCCCTCCACTTT. The chain employs TRBV6-5 and TRBJ1-6; D not certain. V was clipped by 5 bases and J by 4 bases, with 9 bases between them. CDR3 length: 14 residues. Germline loops: CDR1 MNHEY, CDR2 SVGAGI.

The CDR3 nucleotides read TGTGCCATCAGTGACCACGGGCCCCCGGGAGGCGAGCAGTACTTC. It yields the protein CAISDHGPPGGEQYF. The J gene is TRBJ2-7, the V gene TRBV10-3; 7 bases map to TRBD2. This CDR3 is 15 amino acids long. The junction had 11 bases not matched to a gene; V was cut back by 3 bases and J by 6 bases. Germline assignment: CDR1 ENHRY and CDR2 SYGVKD.

The chain employs TRBV9 and TRBJ2-7; perhaps TRBD2 as D (6 bases). There are 15 residues in the CDR3. Germline CDR1 SGDLS, CDR2 YYNGEE. V lost 0 bases to trimming and J lost 6 bases, with 16 bases between them. CDR3 protein: CASSVGVAAFGEQYF. CDR3 sequence (DNA): TGTGCCAGCAGCGTAGGGGTAGCGGCATTTGGCGAGCAGTACTTC.

This clone was detected once. The V gene is TRBV27, the J gene TRBJ2-1; 10 bases fit TRBD2. The CDR3 totals 14 residues. CDR1 is MNHEY, CDR2 SMNVEV, per germline (reference sequence). Trimming cost V 2 bases and J 9 bases; bases outside gene matches: 4. The CDR3 spells CASSLGLAGVEQFF. CDR3 in DNA: TGTGCCAGCAGTTTAGGCCTAGCGGGAGTTGAGCAGTTCTTC.

The V call is TRBV15, the J call TRBJ2-7; 10 nucleotides agree with TRBD2. Germline values: CDR1 LNHNV, CDR2 YYDKDF (reference sequence). This CDR3 has 19 amino acids. V lost 2 bases, J lost 4 bases, and 17 bases stayed unmatched. The DNA of the CDR3 is TGTGCCACCAGCAGAACCTGGACAGGAGAAAGCGGGAGGGCTTACGAGCAGTACTTC. Translation: CATSRTWTGESGRAYEQYF.

The chain uses TRBV5-6 and TRBJ2-3; 7 bases fit TRBD1. The germline V gene encodes CDR1 SGHDT and CDR2 YYEEEE. With V trimmed by 4 bases and J by 10 bases, 9 bases remained unmatched. The CDR3 runs 13 residues. CDR3 sequence reads: CASSLHTGEPQYF. The CDR3 DNA reads as TGTGCCAGCAGCCTGCATACAGGGGAACCGCAGTATTTT.

Details on this clone: Different DNA sequences within this sample yield the same CDR3. The chain is built from TRBV6-5 and TRBJ1-1; 9 nucleotides align to TRBD1. This CDR3 has 14 amino acids. With V trimmed by 5 bases and J by 1 base, 2 bases remained unmatched. CDR1 and CDR2 from the germline V gene are MNHEY and SVGAGI. The CDR3 is CASSPGQGNTEAFF. For the CDR3, the DNA is TGTGCCAGCAGTCCGGGACAGGGGAACACTGAAGCTTTCTTT.

The genes are TRBV7-9 and TRBJ2-1, with 8 bases identical to TRBD2. The CDR3 contains 17 residues. V lost 3 bases to trimming and J lost 3 bases; unmatched junction nucleotides: 10. Germline assignment: CDR1 SEHNR and CDR2 FQNEAQ (reference sequence). This CDR3 reads CASSLGTAGGVYNEQFF. The CDR3 bases are TGTGCCAGCAGCTTGGGGACGGCGGGAGGAGTCTACAATGAGCAGTTCTTC.

V is TRBV6-6 and J is TRBJ1-3; D gene uncertain. Germline V gives CDR1 MNHNY, CDR2 SVGAGI (reference sequence). CDR3 length equals 15 residues. The germline V and J ends were trimmed by 0 bases and 0 bases, with 6 bases remaining between them. The CDR3 nucleotides read TGTGCCAGCAGTTACTCGCCGGGCTCTGGAAACACCATATATTTT. Its translation: CASSYSPGSGNTIYF.